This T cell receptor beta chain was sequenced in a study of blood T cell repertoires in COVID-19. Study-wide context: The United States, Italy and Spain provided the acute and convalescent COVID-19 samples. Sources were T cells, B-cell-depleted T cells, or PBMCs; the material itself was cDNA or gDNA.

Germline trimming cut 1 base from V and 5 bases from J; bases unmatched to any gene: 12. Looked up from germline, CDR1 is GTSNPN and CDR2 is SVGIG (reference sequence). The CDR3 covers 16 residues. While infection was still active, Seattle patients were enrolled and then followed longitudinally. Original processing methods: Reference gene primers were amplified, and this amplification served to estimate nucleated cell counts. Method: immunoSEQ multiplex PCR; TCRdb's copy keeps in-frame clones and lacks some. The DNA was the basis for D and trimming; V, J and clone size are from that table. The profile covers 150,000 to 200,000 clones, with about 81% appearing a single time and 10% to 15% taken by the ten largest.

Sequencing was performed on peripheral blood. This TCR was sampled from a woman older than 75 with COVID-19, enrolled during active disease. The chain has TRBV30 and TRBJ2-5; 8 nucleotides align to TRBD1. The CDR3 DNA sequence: TGTGCCTGGAGTGCCCGTCGGACAGGGTCTTTTGAGACCCAGTACTTC. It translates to CAWSARRTGSFETQYF.